Described below is a single T cell receptor beta chain sequence and its context. Its antigen is not known. The entry originates in a study of beta chain features in type 1 diabetes. Study-level results: Shorter templates might be favored by PCR, equally in patients and controls. Within patients, naive, central memory and Treg TCRB repertoires seemed more similar than within healthy donors.

The sequenced template was cDNA made from the entire isolated RNA. Here immunoSEQ multiplex PCR was the method, and the copy in TCRdb shows in-frame clones only, minus some. Among roughly 150,000 clones listed, roughly 10% were seen once. Trimming removed 5 bases from V and 2 bases from J; junction bases left unmatched: 6. CDR1 is SGHAT, CDR2 FQDESV, per germline (reference sequence). This CDR3 has 16 residues. Sorted populations were all over 98% pure. The J gene is TRBJ2-1, the V gene TRBV11-1; TRBD2 matches at 10 bases. Sequencing was performed on central memory CD4+ T cells from blood. This sequence was found in a man between 18 and 29 years old in good health. CDR3 region: CASSVIAGGTYNEQFF. CDR3 DNA sequence: TGTGCCAGCAGCGTTATAGCGGGAGGCACCTACAATGAGCAGTTCTTC.